A single T cell receptor (beta chain) is shown here with its context. The data are from a study of blood T cell repertoires in COVID-19. Overall study context: From the United States, Italy and Spain came samples of acute and convalescent COVID-19. The analysed material was cDNA or gDNA that came from T cells, B-cell-depleted T cells, or PBMCs.

In the original analysis: From reference gene primer amplification, estimates of nucleated cell counts were derived. This table comes from immunoSEQ multiplex PCR, and its TCRdb copy is limited to in-frame clones, with some not included. V and J calls plus clone size are reproduced from that table; the DNA served to infer D and trimming. The sample records about 37,000 clones, about 91% being singletons. Germline CDR1 is MRHNA and CDR2 is SNTAGT. This CDR3 is built from 15 residues. Trimming removed 3 bases at V and 7 bases at J, with 19 bases between. The genes are TRBV6-4 and TRBJ2-7, with D perhaps matching TRBD2 (5 bases). The receptor was derived from a human donor in a cohort sampled during active COVID-19. The sequencing sample was made of peripheral blood. The DNA for the CDR3 is TGTGCCAGCAGTGATCCGACGGTACAAACGGGGGAGCAGTACTTC. As protein: CASSDPTVQTGEQYF.